The clone carrying this TCR beta chain showed up many times. What it binds is unknown. This sample is part of a study of regulatory T cells in long-lasting Graves disease. Study outcomes and limitations: Persistent patients had more shared public clonotypes (fewer than 3,000) than new patients (about 870).

Time point of the sample: persistent/refractory GD, antithyroid drugs over 5 years with positive TRAb. RNA isolated from PBMCs was used to make the TCR library. HTBI primers from iRepertoire and Arm-PCR of CDR3 regions yielded the TCR beta libraries. TCRdb re-called the multiplex PCR reads through MiXCR, storing one row per CDR3 protein. The table lists about 290,000 distinct CDR3 sequences, roughly 21% of them singletons. This sequence was found in a female donor with Graves disease. This specimen consisted of peripheral blood mononuclear cells (PBMCs), obtained when the disease was refractory, from a patient treated with antithyroid drugs.

This chain's CDR3 is CSVRRGDYGYTF. For the CDR3, the DNA is TGCAGTGTTCGCAGGGGAGACTATGGCTACACCTTC. The rearrangement joins TRBV20-1 to TRBJ1-2; D might be TRBD1 (6 bases). The CDR3 contains 12 residues. Trimming left V 7 bases short and J 3 bases short, with 12 bases between. Germline V gives CDR1 DFQATT, CDR2 SNEGSKA (reference sequence).